These T cell receptor beta chains were read from a single sample in a study of blood T cells in healthy people across ages. TCRdb recomputed calls from the 5' RACE reads with MiXCR, one row per CDR3 protein. The sample has about 670,000 distinct CDR3 sequences, 52% seen once; the top ten hold less than 15%. The source material was blood. Every receptor here comes from an elderly woman in good health. Both conserved end residues are part of each CDR3. Each record gives: D gene, V gene, J gene, clone size, CDR3 DNA, CDR3 protein. The D gene is left open where the match is weak. Rows may omit the clone size; those that give it use once, few, many or a size class.

NA	TRBV7-2	TRBJ2-5	NA	TGTGCCAGCAGCTTCACTCAGGGTAGGAGGGAGACCCAGTACTTC	CASSFTQGRRETQYF
NA	TRBV27	TRBJ2-4	NA	TGTGCCAGCAGTCCAGGAGACTCAAACATTCAGTACTTC	CASSPGDSNIQYF
TRBD1	TRBV5-1	TRBJ2-1	NA	TGCGCCAGCAGCAGGACAGGGGGACCCTCTGTTGAGTACAATGAGCAGTTCTTC	CASSRTGGPSVEYNEQFF
TRBD1	TRBV14	TRBJ1-2	once	TGTGCCAGCAGCCAAGCGGGGACAGGGGGAAATGGCTACACCTTC	CASSQAGTGGNGYTF
NA	TRBV11-2	TRBJ2-7	NA	TGTGCCATTCCGGGACCCTACGAGCAGTACTTC	CAIPGPYEQYF
TRBD1	TRBV20-1	TRBJ1-2	NA	TGCAGTCCTCAGTCACAGGGGGATGAGGGCTACACCTTC	CSPQSQGDEGYTF
TRBD2	TRBV9	TRBJ2-5	NA	TGTGCCAGCAGCGTGAGGGCTAGCGGAGACAATGGGCAGTACTTC	CASSVRASGDNGQYF
TRBD1	TRBV20-1	TRBJ2-1	many	TGCAGTGCCCAGGGACAGTACTCCTACAATGAGCAGTTCTTC	CSAQGQYSYNEQFF
NA	TRBV11-2	TRBJ2-1	NA	TGTGCCAGCAGCTTAGCGTCAGTTTCCTACAATGAGCAGTTCTTC	CASSLASVSYNEQFF
TRBD1	TRBV5-1	TRBJ2-5	many	TGCGCCAGCAGCTCTGGACAGGGGGCCTACTTAGGGAAAGAGACCCAGTACTTC	CASSSGQGAYLGKETQYF
NA	TRBV11-3	TRBJ1-6	NA	TGTGCCAGCAGCGTAAACCCCTCCTCACCCCTCCACTTT	CASSVNPSSPLHF
NA	TRBV6-1	TRBJ2-3	once	TGTGCCAGCAGTGTACAGGGACTACCTTCCACAGATACGCAGTATTTT	CASSVQGLPSTDTQYF
TRBD1	TRBV29-1	TRBJ2-4	NA	TGCAGCGTTACAGGGGGCGCAGGAAACGTTCAGTACTTC	CSVTGGAGNVQYF
NA	TRBV5-1	TRBJ2-1	many	TGCGCCAGCAGCGCAAAGGGGAATGAGCAGTTCTTC	CASSAKGNEQFF
NA	TRBV11-2	TRBJ2-5	NA	TGTGCCAGCAGCTTAGAGAAGGCAGGCTACAATGAGCAGTACTTC	CASSLEKAGYNEQYF
NA	TRBV20-1	TRBJ2-3	NA	TGCAGCGAGCAAGTTAGGGCAGGGGTTCTAGATACGCAGTATTTT	CSEQVRAGVLDTQYF
NA	TRBV29-1	TRBJ2-3	NA	TGCAGCGTTGAGGGCAGGGCGGCGGATACGCAGTATTTT	CSVEGRAADTQYF
TRBD1	TRBV9	TRBJ2-3	NA	TGTGCCAGCAGCGGGGCCGGGACAGGGAACACAGATACGCAGTATTTT	CASSGAGTGNTDTQYF
TRBD1	TRBV3-1	TRBJ2-2	NA	TGTGCCAGCAGGAACACCGGGACAGCGAACACCGGGGAGCTGTTTTTT	CASRNTGTANTGELFF
TRBD1	TRBV7-8	TRBJ2-2	NA	TGTGCCAGCAGCTCCAGGGGGCGAAGCACCGGGGAGCTGTTTTTT	CASSSRGRSTGELFF
TRBD2	TRBV7-2	TRBJ2-1	NA	TGTGCCAGCAGCCTGACTAGCGGGGGGAGCTACAATGAGCAGTTCTTC	CASSLTSGGSYNEQFF
NA	TRBV28	TRBJ2-7	NA	TGTGCCAGCAGTCCGAGGACAACCTACGAGCAGTACTTC	CASSPRTTYEQYF
NA	TRBV12-3/TRBV12-4	TRBJ2-3	NA	TGTGCCAGCAATAACAGAGTGAGAGCAGATACGCAGTATTTT	CASNNRVRADTQYF
NA	TRBV7-9	TRBJ2-7	NA	TGTGCCAGCAGCTTAATTGCTTACGAGCAGTACTTC	CASSLIAYEQYF
TRBD1	TRBV10-3	TRBJ1-1	NA	TGTGCCATTACCGGGACAGGGGGAGCTGAAGCTTTCTTT	CAITGTGGAEAFF
NA	TRBV29-1	TRBJ2-1	NA	TGCAGCACCGGGACGAGCTCCTACAATGAGCAGTTCTTC	CSTGTSSYNEQFF
TRBD1	TRBV6-6	TRBJ1-3	few	TGTGCCAGCAGTTACTCCGGACAGGGAGGCAACACCATATATTTT	CASSYSGQGGNTIYF
NA	TRBV5-1	TRBJ2-3	NA	TGCGCCAGCCGACCGGGGGTTTTGGGCGGCACAGATACGCAGTATTTT	CASRPGVLGGTDTQYF
NA	TRBV9	TRBJ2-3	many	TGTGCCAGCAGTCCTCGGGGGTCCGCATTTTCTTTTAGCACAGATACGCAGTATTTT	CASSPRGSAFSFSTDTQYF
NA	TRBV29-1	TRBJ2-1	many	TGCAGCGTTGCGGCCCGACGAAATGAGCAGTTCTTC	CSVAARRNEQFF
NA	TRBV12-3/TRBV12-4	TRBJ2-7	NA	TGTGCCAGCACAGGGTACAATGAGCAGTACTTC	CASTGYNEQYF
NA	TRBV3-1	TRBJ2-3	NA	TGTGCCAGCAGCCAAGACGAACCTAAGGCAGATACGCAGTATTTT	CASSQDEPKADTQYF
TRBD1	TRBV28	TRBJ1-1	NA	TGTGCCAGCAGTTTAGGGACAGCCGAACAGCAAGCTTTCTTT	CASSLGTAEQQAFF
NA	TRBV30	TRBJ2-5	NA	TGTGCCGGGAGTTTGGGGCTTGAGCAGTACTTC	CAGSLGLEQYF
TRBD1	TRBV7-2	TRBJ2-7	NA	TGTGCCAGCAGCGGGGGAGGACAGGGAAGCCACGAGCAGTACTTC	CASSGGGQGSHEQYF
TRBD1	TRBV6-6	TRBJ1-2	NA	TGTGCCAGCAACCCGACAGGGAAGGGTGGCTACACCTTC	CASNPTGKGGYTF
NA	TRBV20-1	TRBJ2-5	NA	TGCAGTGCTAGATTAGGACAAGCAGAGACCCAGTACTTC	CSARLGQAETQYF
NA	TRBV3-1	TRBJ2-2	NA	TGTGCCAGCAGCCAAGGTCCTGCTTCGAACACCGGGGAGCTGTTTTTT	CASSQGPASNTGELFF
TRBD1	TRBV12-3/TRBV12-4	TRBJ2-7	NA	TGTGCCAGCAGTGGGACAGGGGGCGTATACGAGCAGTACTTC	CASSGTGGVYEQYF
TRBD1	TRBV28	TRBJ2-1	NA	TGTGCCAGCAGTCCCCGGGACAGGTTCTACAATGAGCAGTTCTTC	CASSPRDRFYNEQFF
NA	TRBV2	TRBJ1-2	NA	TGTGCCAGCAGTTCAGTGGGAGTGTTGGATGGCTACACCTTC	CASSSVGVLDGYTF
NA	TRBV12-3/TRBV12-4	TRBJ2-7	NA	TGTGCCAGCAGTTTTAAGGCCAGCTCCTACGAGCAGTACTTC	CASSFKASSYEQYF
NA	TRBV20-1	TRBJ1-2	NA	TGCAGTGCTACCCGAACAGGGCTCGACTATGGCTACACCTTC	CSATRTGLDYGYTF
NA	TRBV2	TRBJ2-7	NA	TGTGCCAGCACCGGGGCGGGGTACGAGCAGTACTTC	CASTGAGYEQYF
NA	TRBV7-2	TRBJ2-5	few	TGTGCCAGCAGCAAAGTACGAGAGACCCAGTACTTC	CASSKVRETQYF
NA	TRBV7-2	TRBJ2-1	many	TGTGCCAGCAGCTTAGTCCATGGACCCAATGAGCAGTTCTTC	CASSLVHGPNEQFF
NA	TRBV28	TRBJ1-5	few	TGTGCCAGCAGATTATCGGGACCCCATCAGCCCCAGCATTTT	CASRLSGPHQPQHF
NA	TRBV29-1	TRBJ1-5	NA	TGCAGCGTTGGGGACTTCAATCAGCCCCAGCATTTT	CSVGDFNQPQHF